Listed below are T cell receptor beta chains from one sample, sequenced in a study of shared clonotypes between healthy human individuals. The method was immunoSEQ multiplex PCR; TCRdb's version includes in-frame clones alone and lacks a portion of them. The table shows around 530,000 clones, with around 78% occurring only once. The specimen was PBMCs. These receptors were collected from a woman between 35 and 50 years old in good health. Some clones in this sample may be carry-over from other donors' samples. CDR3s include the opening cysteine and the closing phenylalanine or tryptophan. Each record gives: clone size, D gene, V gene, J gene, CDR3 protein, CDR3 DNA. The D gene is left open where the match is weak. The size field is filled for only some rows; it gives once, few, many or a size class.

abundance: -
d_gene: TRBD2
v_gene: TRBV9
j_gene: TRBJ2-1
CDR3aa: CASSVAGGLAGLQNEQFF
CDR3nt: TGTGCCAGCAGCGTCGCGGGAGGTTTAGCGGGCCTACAAAATGAGCAGTTCTTC

abundance: -
d_gene: TRBD1
v_gene: TRBV6-4
j_gene: TRBJ2-5
CDR3aa: CASSMYPGQQETQYF
CDR3nt: TGTGCCAGCAGTATGTATCCGGGACAGCAAGAGACCCAGTACTTC

abundance: few
d_gene: -
v_gene: TRBV19
j_gene: TRBJ2-7
CDR3aa: CASSIVGTRSYEQYF
CDR3nt: TGTGCCAGTAGTATTGTCGGTACCCGTTCCTACGAGCAGTACTTC

abundance: -
d_gene: -
v_gene: TRBV28
j_gene: TRBJ2-4
CDR3aa: CASSTPGAKNIQYF
CDR3nt: TGTGCCAGCAGCACCCCGGGGGCCAAAAACATTCAGTACTTC

abundance: -
d_gene: -
v_gene: TRBV5-1
j_gene: TRBJ1-4
CDR3aa: CASSLDRAGNEKLFF
CDR3nt: TGCGCCAGCAGCTTGGACAGGGCTGGAAATGAAAAACTGTTTTTT

abundance: -
d_gene: -
v_gene: TRBV7-2
j_gene: TRBJ1-1
CDR3aa: CASSLGTYTEAFF
CDR3nt: TGTGCCAGCAGCTTAGGCACATACACTGAAGCTTTCTTT

abundance: -
d_gene: TRBD1
v_gene: TRBV15
j_gene: TRBJ1-3
CDR3aa: CATSVDREWGNTIYF
CDR3nt: TGTGCCACCAGCGTCGACAGGGAGTGGGGAAACACCATATATTTT

abundance: -
d_gene: TRBD2
v_gene: TRBV5-1
j_gene: TRBJ2-7
CDR3aa: CASSFGLAGGRSSYEQYF
CDR3nt: TGCGCCAGCAGCTTCGGACTAGCGGGAGGACGAAGCTCCTACGAGCAGTACTTC

abundance: few
d_gene: TRBD1
v_gene: TRBV4-1
j_gene: TRBJ2-7
CDR3aa: CASSQGTGAFSYEQYF
CDR3nt: TGCGCCAGCAGCCAGGGAACAGGGGCCTTTTCCTACGAGCAGTACTTC

abundance: -
d_gene: -
v_gene: TRBV28
j_gene: TRBJ1-1
CDR3aa: CASTTGWLFNTEAFF
CDR3nt: TGTGCCAGCACCACGGGGTGGTTATTCAACACTGAAGCTTTCTTT

abundance: few
d_gene: TRBD1
v_gene: TRBV11-2
j_gene: TRBJ2-7
CDR3aa: CASRLTGGEQYF
CDR3nt: TGTGCCAGCAGGCTAACAGGGGGCGAGCAGTACTTC

abundance: -
d_gene: -
v_gene: TRBV27
j_gene: TRBJ1-4
CDR3aa: CASSFTSGRGPNEKLFF
CDR3nt: TGTGCCAGCAGTTTTACGAGCGGCAGGGGCCCAAATGAAAAACTGTTTTTT

abundance: few
d_gene: -
v_gene: TRBV28
j_gene: TRBJ1-6
CDR3aa: CASSLRRGHSLF
CDR3nt: TGTGCCAGCAGTTTACGGCGGGGACACAGCCTTTTT

abundance: -
d_gene: -
v_gene: TRBV4-1
j_gene: TRBJ2-6
CDR3aa: CASSQDGNSGANVLTF
CDR3nt: TGCGCCAGCAGCCAAGACGGCAACTCTGGGGCCAACGTCCTGACTTTC

abundance: -
d_gene: TRBD1
v_gene: TRBV18
j_gene: TRBJ2-5
CDR3aa: CASSPIARGETQYF
CDR3nt: TGTGCCAGCTCACCAATCGCCAGGGGGGAGACCCAGTACTTC

abundance: -
d_gene: TRBD1
v_gene: TRBV28
j_gene: TRBJ1-5
CDR3aa: CASTPGTGGQPQHF
CDR3nt: TGTGCCAGCACTCCCGGGACAGGGGGACAGCCCCAGCATTTT

abundance: -
d_gene: -
v_gene: TRBV4-1
j_gene: TRBJ1-4
CDR3aa: CASSQVGRAVEKLFF
CDR3nt: TGCGCCAGCAGCCAAGTCGGCAGGGCGGTTGAAAAACTGTTTTTT

abundance: once
d_gene: -
v_gene: TRBV6-5
j_gene: TRBJ2-2
CDR3aa: CASSYTGSPGELFF
CDR3nt: TGTGCCAGCAGTTACACGGGCAGTCCCGGGGAGCTGTTTTTT

abundance: -
d_gene: -
v_gene: TRBV10-3
j_gene: TRBJ1-4
CDR3aa: CAISEGGIGEKLFF
CDR3nt: TGTGCCATCAGTGAGGGGGGTATTGGTGAAAAACTGTTTTTT

abundance: once
d_gene: TRBD2
v_gene: TRBV4-2
j_gene: TRBJ2-7
CDR3aa: CASSRLAEGSYEQYF
CDR3nt: TGTGCCAGCAGCCGACTAGCCGAGGGCTCCTACGAGCAGTACTTC

abundance: -
d_gene: TRBD2
v_gene: TRBV18
j_gene: TRBJ2-2
CDR3aa: CASSPNPVAGGPSGELFF
CDR3nt: TGTGCCAGCTCACCAAACCCCGTGGCGGGAGGGCCCTCCGGGGAGCTGTTTTTT

abundance: -
d_gene: -
v_gene: TRBV18
j_gene: TRBJ1-1
CDR3aa: CASSPVLGDVNTEAFF
CDR3nt: TGTGCCAGCTCACCAGTGTTGGGGGATGTGAACACTGAAGCTTTCTTT

abundance: -
d_gene: -
v_gene: TRBV6-5
j_gene: TRBJ1-1
CDR3aa: CASSQGGNTEAFF
CDR3nt: TGTGCCAGCTCGCAGGGCGGGAACACTGAAGCTTTCTTT

abundance: -
d_gene: TRBD2
v_gene: TRBV7-9
j_gene: TRBJ2-7
CDR3aa: CASQGLAGWGEQYF
CDR3nt: TGTGCCAGTCAAGGACTAGCGGGGTGGGGCGAGCAGTACTTC

abundance: many
d_gene: TRBD2
v_gene: TRBV5-4
j_gene: TRBJ2-3
CDR3aa: CASKLGGGGNTDTQYF
CDR3nt: TGTGCCAGCAAGCTCGGCGGGGGGGGAAACACAGATACGCAGTATTTT

abundance: once
d_gene: -
v_gene: TRBV7-2
j_gene: TRBJ1-3
CDR3aa: CASSFYTDSSGNTIYF
CDR3nt: TGTGCCAGCAGCTTTTACACGGACAGCTCTGGAAACACCATATATTTT

abundance: -
d_gene: TRBD1
v_gene: TRBV18
j_gene: TRBJ2-7
CDR3aa: CASSPEGQGVGPDF
CDR3nt: TGTGCCAGCTCCCCCGAGGGACAGGGCGTAGGGCCTGACTTC

abundance: -
d_gene: TRBD2
v_gene: TRBV6-5
j_gene: TRBJ2-7
CDR3aa: CASSYLAGASYEQYF
CDR3nt: TGTGCCAGCAGTTATCTAGCGGGAGCCTCCTACGAGCAGTACTTC

abundance: many
d_gene: TRBD2
v_gene: TRBV15
j_gene: TRBJ2-1
CDR3aa: CATSQAREGYNEQFF
CDR3nt: TGTGCCACCAGCCAGGCGCGGGAGGGTTACAATGAGCAGTTCTTC

abundance: -
d_gene: -
v_gene: TRBV28
j_gene: TRBJ1-5
CDR3aa: CASSSSYREMEYQPQHF
CDR3nt: TGTGCCAGCAGTTCTTCCTACAGGGAGATGGAATATCAGCCCCAGCATTTT

abundance: -
d_gene: TRBD1
v_gene: TRBV18
j_gene: TRBJ1-2
CDR3aa: CASSRQENRGYGYTF
CDR3nt: TGTGCCAGCTCACGTCAAGAGAACAGGGGCTATGGCTACACCTTC

abundance: many
d_gene: TRBD2
v_gene: TRBV5-4
j_gene: TRBJ2-1
CDR3aa: CASSSRRESGNEQFF
CDR3nt: TGTGCCAGCAGCTCCCGGCGGGAGAGCGGCAATGAGCAGTTCTTC

abundance: -
d_gene: TRBD1
v_gene: TRBV10-3
j_gene: TRBJ1-2
CDR3aa: CAIQGGTGGYGYTF
CDR3nt: TGTGCCATCCAGGGAGGGACAGGGGGCTATGGCTACACCTTC

abundance: -
d_gene: -
v_gene: TRBV11-1
j_gene: TRBJ2-1
CDR3aa: CASSPVGTVSYNEQFF
CDR3nt: TGTGCCAGCAGCCCCGTAGGAACGGTTTCCTACAATGAGCAGTTCTTC

abundance: -
d_gene: TRBD2
v_gene: TRBV11-3
j_gene: TRBJ2-1
CDR3aa: CASSLRGRGVDEQFF
CDR3nt: TGTGCCAGCAGCCTTAGGGGCCGGGGGGTAGATGAGCAGTTCTTC

abundance: -
d_gene: -
v_gene: TRBV14
j_gene: TRBJ2-7
CDR3aa: CASSPSDLGRSSYEQYF
CDR3nt: TGTGCCAGCAGTCCCAGCGATCTTGGAAGGAGTTCCTACGAGCAGTACTTC

abundance: -
d_gene: -
v_gene: TRBV5-1
j_gene: TRBJ2-1
CDR3aa: CASSSPSEGDEQFF
CDR3nt: TGCGCCAGCAGCTCACCTAGCGAGGGGGATGAGCAGTTCTTC

abundance: -
d_gene: -
v_gene: TRBV7-9
j_gene: TRBJ1-2
CDR3aa: CASSLAGGQSNYGYTF
CDR3nt: TGTGCCAGCAGCTTAGCCGGAGGACAGAGTAACTATGGCTACACCTTC

abundance: -
d_gene: -
v_gene: TRBV28
j_gene: TRBJ1-1
CDR3aa: CASSWAALNTEAFF
CDR3nt: TGTGCCAGCAGTTGGGCAGCCTTGAACACTGAAGCTTTCTTT

abundance: many
d_gene: -
v_gene: TRBV5-4
j_gene: TRBJ1-1
CDR3aa: CASSPTTGFAFF
CDR3nt: TGTGCCAGCAGCCCTACGACAGGATTTGCTTTCTTT

abundance: -
d_gene: -
v_gene: TRBV7-6
j_gene: TRBJ2-3
CDR3aa: CASSLESSTDTQYF
CDR3nt: TGTGCCAGCAGCTTAGAATCTAGCACAGATACGCAGTATTTT

abundance: -
d_gene: TRBD2
v_gene: TRBV4-2
j_gene: TRBJ2-1
CDR3aa: CASSQGDGRATYEQFF
CDR3nt: TGTGCCAGCAGCCAAGGAGACGGGAGGGCCACATATGAGCAGTTCTTC

abundance: once
d_gene: -
v_gene: TRBV14
j_gene: TRBJ2-1
CDR3aa: CASSQVRVPDNEQFF
CDR3nt: TGTGCCAGCAGCCAAGTCCGGGTTCCTGACAATGAGCAGTTCTTC

abundance: -
d_gene: TRBD2
v_gene: TRBV5-1
j_gene: TRBJ2-5
CDR3aa: CASSLGAGENLQETQYF
CDR3nt: TGCGCCAGCAGCTTGGGAGCGGGGGAAAATCTCCAAGAGACCCAGTACTTC

abundance: -
d_gene: -
v_gene: TRBV7-2
j_gene: TRBJ2-5
CDR3aa: CASSPGLKRQETQYF
CDR3nt: TGTGCCAGCAGCCCCGGACTGAAACGCCAAGAGACCCAGTACTTC

abundance: few
d_gene: -
v_gene: TRBV20-1
j_gene: TRBJ2-7
CDR3aa: CSASEGGEQYF
CDR3nt: TGCAGTGCTAGTGAGGGTGGGGAGCAGTACTTC

abundance: many
d_gene: -
v_gene: TRBV11-2
j_gene: TRBJ1-2
CDR3aa: CASSLVAGVNYGYTF
CDR3nt: TGTGCCAGCAGCTTAGTGGCAGGGGTGAACTATGGCTACACCTTC

abundance: -
d_gene: TRBD1
v_gene: TRBV7-2
j_gene: TRBJ1-5
CDR3aa: CASSFDRGSQPQHF
CDR3nt: TGTGCCAGCAGCTTCGACAGGGGGAGTCAGCCCCAGCATTTT

abundance: -
d_gene: -
v_gene: TRBV30
j_gene: TRBJ1-1
CDR3aa: CAWSGGMNTEAFF
CDR3nt: TGTGCCTGGAGTGGGGGCATGAACACTGAAGCTTTCTTT

abundance: -
d_gene: -
v_gene: TRBV5-4
j_gene: TRBJ2-3
CDR3aa: CASSLASGVVDTQYF
CDR3nt: TGTGCCAGCAGCTTGGCTTCGGGAGTCGTAGATACGCAGTATTTT

abundance: -
d_gene: -
v_gene: TRBV28
j_gene: TRBJ2-1
CDR3aa: CASRWTRFNEQFF
CDR3nt: TGTGCCAGCAGGTGGACCAGGTTCAATGAGCAGTTCTTC

abundance: -
d_gene: TRBD1
v_gene: TRBV7-2
j_gene: TRBJ1-2
CDR3aa: CASSLGGDRANYGYTF
CDR3nt: TGTGCCAGCAGCTTAGGGGGGGACAGAGCTAACTATGGCTACACCTTC

abundance: -
d_gene: -
v_gene: TRBV5-4
j_gene: TRBJ2-2
CDR3aa: CASSLYTNTGELFF
CDR3nt: TGTGCCAGCAGCTTGTACACTAACACCGGGGAGCTGTTTTTT

abundance: once
d_gene: TRBD2
v_gene: TRBV27
j_gene: TRBJ2-7
CDR3aa: CASSPRSGRALTSGYEQYF
CDR3nt: TGTGCCAGCAGTCCACGTAGCGGGAGGGCCCTTACCTCGGGCTACGAGCAGTACTTC

abundance: -
d_gene: TRBD1
v_gene: TRBV30
j_gene: TRBJ1-4
CDR3aa: CAWSVPRRGSEKLFF
CDR3nt: TGTGCCTGGAGTGTACCGCGCAGGGGGAGTGAAAAACTGTTTTTT

abundance: -
d_gene: TRBD2
v_gene: TRBV6-9
j_gene: TRBJ2-1
CDR3aa: CASSYSGLAGRYNEQFF
CDR3nt: TGTGCCAGCAGTTATTCCGGACTAGCGGGGAGGTACAATGAGCAGTTCTTC